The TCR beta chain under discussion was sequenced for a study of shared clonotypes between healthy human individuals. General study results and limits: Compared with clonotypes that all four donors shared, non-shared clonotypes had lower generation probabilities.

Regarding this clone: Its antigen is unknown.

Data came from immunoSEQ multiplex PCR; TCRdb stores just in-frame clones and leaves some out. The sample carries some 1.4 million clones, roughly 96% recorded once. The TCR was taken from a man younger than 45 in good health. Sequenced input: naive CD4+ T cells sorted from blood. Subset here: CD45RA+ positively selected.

CDR3 DNA: TGCGCCAGCAGCTTGGGGGAGGGTTTGAGCAATCAGCCCCAGCATTTT. This translates into CASSLGEGLSNQPQHF. This sequence joins TRBV5-1 and TRBJ1-5; D is unclear. The germline V gene encodes CDR1 SGHRS and CDR2 YFSETQ. This CDR3 region has 16 residues. The V gene lost 0 bases and the J gene lost 1 base, with 11 bases spanning the gap.